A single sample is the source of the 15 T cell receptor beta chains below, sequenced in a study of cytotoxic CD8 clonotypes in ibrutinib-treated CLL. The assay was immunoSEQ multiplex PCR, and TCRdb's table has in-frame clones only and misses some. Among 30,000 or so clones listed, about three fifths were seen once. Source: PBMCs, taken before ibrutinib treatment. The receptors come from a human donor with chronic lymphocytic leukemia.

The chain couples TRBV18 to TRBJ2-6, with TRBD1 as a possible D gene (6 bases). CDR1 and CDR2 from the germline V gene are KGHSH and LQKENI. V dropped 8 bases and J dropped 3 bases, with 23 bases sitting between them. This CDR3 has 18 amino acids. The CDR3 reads CASRNLRAGEYGANVLTF. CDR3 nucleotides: TGTGCCAGCCGAAACCTTCGGGCAGGGGAATATGGGGCCAACGTCCTGACTTTC.

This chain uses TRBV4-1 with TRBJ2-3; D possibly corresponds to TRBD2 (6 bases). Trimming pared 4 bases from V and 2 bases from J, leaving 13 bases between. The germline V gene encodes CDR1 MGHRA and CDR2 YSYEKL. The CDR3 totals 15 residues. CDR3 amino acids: CASSPRSSVTDTQYF. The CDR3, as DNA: TGCGCCAGCAGCCCCAGGTCTAGCGTCACAGATACGCAGTATTTT.

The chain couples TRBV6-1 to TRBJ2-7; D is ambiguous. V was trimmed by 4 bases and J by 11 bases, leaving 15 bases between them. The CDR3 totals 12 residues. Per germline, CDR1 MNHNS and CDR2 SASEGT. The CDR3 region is CASSARPDQEYF. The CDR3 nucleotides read TGTGCCAGCAGTGCACGACCGGACCAGGAGTACTTC.

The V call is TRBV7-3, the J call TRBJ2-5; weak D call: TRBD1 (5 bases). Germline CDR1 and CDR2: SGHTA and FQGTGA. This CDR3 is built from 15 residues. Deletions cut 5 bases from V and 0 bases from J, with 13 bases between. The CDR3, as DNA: TGTGCCAGCAGCCGTGGGGCCGGCGACCAAGAGACCCAGTACTTC. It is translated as CASSRGAGDQETQYF.

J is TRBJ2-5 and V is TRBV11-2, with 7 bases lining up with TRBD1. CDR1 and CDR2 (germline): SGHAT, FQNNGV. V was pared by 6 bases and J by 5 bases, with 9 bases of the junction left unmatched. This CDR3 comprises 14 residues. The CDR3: CASRHRGWRETQYF. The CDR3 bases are TGTGCCAGCAGGCACAGGGGCTGGCGGGAGACCCAGTACTTC.

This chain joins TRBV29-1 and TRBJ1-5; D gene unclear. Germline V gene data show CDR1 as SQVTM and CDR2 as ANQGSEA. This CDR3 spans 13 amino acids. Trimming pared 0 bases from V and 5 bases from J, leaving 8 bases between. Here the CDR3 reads CSVEEQPYQPQHF. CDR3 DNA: TGCAGCGTTGAAGAACAGCCATATCAGCCCCAGCATTTT.

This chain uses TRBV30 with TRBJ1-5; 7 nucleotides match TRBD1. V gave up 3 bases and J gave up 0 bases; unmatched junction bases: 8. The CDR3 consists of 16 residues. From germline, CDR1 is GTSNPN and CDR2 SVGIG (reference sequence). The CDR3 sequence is CAWSTGTAYSNQPQHF. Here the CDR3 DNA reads TGTGCCTGGAGCACCGGGACAGCTTATAGCAATCAGCCCCAGCATTTT.

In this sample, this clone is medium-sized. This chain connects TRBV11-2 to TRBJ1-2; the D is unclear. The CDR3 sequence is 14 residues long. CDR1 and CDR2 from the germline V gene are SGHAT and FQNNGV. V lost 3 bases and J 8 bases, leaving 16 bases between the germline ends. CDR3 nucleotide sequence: TGTGCCAGCAGCTTTTGGCCTCACTCGGGGGGCTACACCTTC. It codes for CASSFWPHSGGYTF.

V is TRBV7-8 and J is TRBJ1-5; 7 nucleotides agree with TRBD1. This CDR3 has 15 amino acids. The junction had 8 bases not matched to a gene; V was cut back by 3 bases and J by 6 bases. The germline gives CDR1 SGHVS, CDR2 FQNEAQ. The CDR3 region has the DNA TGTGCCAGCAGCTTGCGACAGGGCCCCAGTCAGCCCCAGCATTTT. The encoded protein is CASSLRQGPSQPQHF.

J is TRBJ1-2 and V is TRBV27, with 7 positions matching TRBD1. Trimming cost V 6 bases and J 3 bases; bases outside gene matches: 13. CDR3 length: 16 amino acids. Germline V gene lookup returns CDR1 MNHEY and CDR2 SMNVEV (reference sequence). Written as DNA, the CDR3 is TGTGCCAGCAGGAAAGGGGACAGACTTCACTACTATGGCTACACCTTC. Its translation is CASRKGDRLHYYGYTF.

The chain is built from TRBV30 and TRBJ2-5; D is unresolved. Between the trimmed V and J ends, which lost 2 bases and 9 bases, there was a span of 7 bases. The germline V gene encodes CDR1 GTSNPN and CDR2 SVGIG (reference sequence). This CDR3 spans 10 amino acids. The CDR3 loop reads CAWSSSAQYF. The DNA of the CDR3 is TGTGCCTGGAGTAGCTCTGCCCAGTACTTC. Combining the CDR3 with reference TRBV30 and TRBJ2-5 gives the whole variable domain SQTIHQWPATLVQPVGSPLSLECTVEGTSNPNLYWYRQAAGRGLQLLFYSVGIGQISSEVPQNLSASRPQDRQFILSSKKLLLSDSGFYLCAWSSSAQYFGPGTRLLVL.

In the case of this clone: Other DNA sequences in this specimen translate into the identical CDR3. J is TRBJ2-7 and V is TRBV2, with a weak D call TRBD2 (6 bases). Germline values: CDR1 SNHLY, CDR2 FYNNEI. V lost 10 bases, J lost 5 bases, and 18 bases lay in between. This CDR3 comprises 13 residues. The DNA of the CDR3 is TGTGCCACCCAAAGGAGGGATGGCCACGAGCAGTACTTC. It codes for CATQRRDGHEQYF. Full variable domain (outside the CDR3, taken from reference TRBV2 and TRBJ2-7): EPEVTQTPSHQVTQMGQEVILRCVPISNHLYFYWYRQILGQKVEFLVSFYNNEISEKSEIFDDQFSVERPDGSNFTLKIRSTKLEDSAMYFCATQRRDGHEQYFGPGTRLTVT.

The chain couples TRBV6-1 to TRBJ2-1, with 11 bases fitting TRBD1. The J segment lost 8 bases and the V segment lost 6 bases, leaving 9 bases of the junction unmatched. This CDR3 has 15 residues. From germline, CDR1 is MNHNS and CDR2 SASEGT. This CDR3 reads CASSLGQGGWDEQFF. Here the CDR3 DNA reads TGTGCCAGCAGCCTGGGACAGGGGGGCTGGGATGAGCAGTTCTTC.

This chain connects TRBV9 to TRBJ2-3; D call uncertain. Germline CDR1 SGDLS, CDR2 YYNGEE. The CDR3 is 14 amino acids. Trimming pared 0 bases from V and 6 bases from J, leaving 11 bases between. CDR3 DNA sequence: TGTGCCAGCAGCGTAGGTGGGCCTGGGGATACGCAGTATTTT. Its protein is CASSVGGPGDTQYF. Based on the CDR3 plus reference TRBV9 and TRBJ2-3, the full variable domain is DSGVTQTPKHLITATGQRVTLRCSPRSGDLSVYWYQQSLDQGLQFLIQYYNGEERAKGNILERFSAQQFPDLHSELNLSSLELGDSALYFCASSVGGPGDTQYFGPGTRLTVL.

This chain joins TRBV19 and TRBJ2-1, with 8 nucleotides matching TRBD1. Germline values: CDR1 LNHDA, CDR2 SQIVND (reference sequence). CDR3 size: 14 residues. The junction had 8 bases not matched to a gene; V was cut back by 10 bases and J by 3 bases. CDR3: CAISSGTGYNEQFF. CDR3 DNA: TGTGCCATTAGCTCCGGGACAGGCTACAATGAGCAGTTCTTC.